These 6 T cell receptor beta chains were all obtained from the same sample, sequenced in a study of blood T cell repertoires in COVID-19 (dated by TCRdb to the early 2020s). The method behind the library was the immunoSEQ multiplex PCR assay. TCRdb took this table from immuneACCESS and kept in-frame rearrangements with V and J called. Such tables lack part of the clones; where checked against another copy, unresolved V genes explain under half of the gap, and the rest is unexplained. This sample holds 100,000 or so clones; roughly 85% were observed only once. The top ten clonotypes cover less than 3% of the sample. The specimen sequenced was PBMCs or T cells enriched from blood (not recorded which). The receptor set was obtained from a woman aged 45-65 years who had recovered from COVID-19.

This clone was picked up one time. The V gene is TRBV19, the J gene TRBJ2-3; D perhaps matches TRBD1 (6 bases). Germline assignment: CDR1 LNHDA and CDR2 SQIVND (reference sequence). The CDR3 consists of 17 residues. The V end lost 0 bases, the J end lost 2 bases, and 15 bases lay between the germline ends. The CDR3 here is CASSIDLVRGNTDTQYF. The CDR3 bases are TGTGCCAGTAGTATAGATCTCGTCAGGGGAAACACAGATACGCAGTATTTT.

This chain links TRBV28 with TRBJ2-5; 7 bases match TRBD1. This CDR3 spans 16 amino acids. Germline assignment: CDR1 MDHEN and CDR2 SYDVKM. V lost 7 bases and J lost 0; bases outside the gene matches: 11. The CDR3 spells CASNESDRPYQETQYF. The CDR3 region has the DNA TGTGCCAGCAATGAATCGGACAGGCCCTACCAAGAGACCCAGTACTTC.

V gene TRBV28 combines with J gene TRBJ2-7; D is perhaps TRBD2 (5 bases). The germline V and J ends were trimmed by 7 bases and 6 bases, with 16 bases remaining between them. This CDR3 contains 13 residues. From germline, CDR1 is MDHEN and CDR2 SYDVKM. Here the CDR3 reads CASTSRGLLEQYF. CDR3 nucleotide sequence: TGTGCCAGCACCTCTCGGGGTCTTCTCGAGCAGTACTTC. The full variable domain, in which reference TRBV28 and TRBJ2-7 provide the parts outside the CDR3, is DVKVTQSSRYLVKRTGEKVFLECVQDMDHENMFWYRQDPGLGLRLIYFSYDVKMKEKGDIPEGYSVSREKKERFSLILESASTNQTSMYLCASTSRGLLEQYFGPGTRLTVT.

The rearrangement uses TRBV5-1 and TRBJ1-6; D gene ambiguous. The V and J ends lost 4 bases and 8 bases respectively, with 10 bases between them. The CDR3 covers 13 residues. Germline assignment: CDR1 SGHRS and CDR2 YFSETQ. This chain's CDR3 is CASSPGMHSPLHF. The CDR3 DNA reads TGCGCCAGCAGCCCCGGGATGCATTCACCCCTCCACTTT.

The chain combines TRBV28 with TRBJ2-4; 7 nucleotides match TRBD1. The germline V gene has CDR1 MDHEN and CDR2 SYDVKM. V lost 5 bases and J lost 6; bases outside the gene matches: 13. The CDR3 contains 16 residues. CDR3 bases: TGTGCCAGCAGTCCACAGACCGGGACAGTGGGAAACATTCAGTACTTC. This gives the protein CASSPQTGTVGNIQYF. The whole variable domain, filled in from reference TRBV28 and TRBJ2-4, reads DVKVTQSSRYLVKRTGEKVFLECVQDMDHENMFWYRQDPGLGLRLIYFSYDVKMKEKGDIPEGYSVSREKKERFSLILESASTNQTSMYLCASSPQTGTVGNIQYFGAGTRLSVL.

This clone was seen more than once but under ten times. The chain couples TRBV6-1 to TRBJ2-2; D ambiguous. The CDR3 sequence is 16 residues long. V was clipped by 2 bases and J by 6 bases, with 16 bases between them. Per germline, CDR1 MNHNS and CDR2 SASEGT. The DNA for the CDR3 is TGTGCCAGCAGTGAACCTCAGTTTTGGCTTCCCGGGGAGCTGTTTTTT. It codes for CASSEPQFWLPGELFF.